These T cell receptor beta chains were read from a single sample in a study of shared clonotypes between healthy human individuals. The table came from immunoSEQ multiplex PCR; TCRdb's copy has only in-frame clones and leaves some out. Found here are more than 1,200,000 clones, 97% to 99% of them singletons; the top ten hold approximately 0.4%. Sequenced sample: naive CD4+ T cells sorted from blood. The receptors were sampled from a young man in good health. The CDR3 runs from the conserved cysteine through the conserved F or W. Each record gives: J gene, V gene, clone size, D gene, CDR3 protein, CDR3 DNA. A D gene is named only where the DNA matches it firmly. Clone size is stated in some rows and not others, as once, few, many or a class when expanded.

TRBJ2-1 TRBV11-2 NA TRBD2 CASSLVGSGSPYNEQFF TGTGCCAGCAGCTTAGTAGGTAGCGGGAGTCCCTACAATGAGCAGTTCTTC
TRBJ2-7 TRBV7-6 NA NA CASSIGVEQYF TGTGCCAGCAGCATAGGGGTTGAGCAGTACTTC
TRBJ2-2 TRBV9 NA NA CASSVAAGPFTGELFF TGTGCCAGCAGCGTAGCGGCCGGGCCTTTTACCGGGGAGCTGTTTTTT
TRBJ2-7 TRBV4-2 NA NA CASSQDIPSREQYF TGTGCCAGCAGCCAAGATATCCCCAGCCGGGAGCAGTACTTC
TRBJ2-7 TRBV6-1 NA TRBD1 CASSPDRGPLEQYF TGTGCCAGCAGTCCCGACAGGGGACCACTCGAGCAGTACTTC
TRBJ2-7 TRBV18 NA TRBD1 CASSPQQGLSYEQYF TGTGCCAGCTCACCACAACAGGGGCTTTCCTACGAGCAGTACTTC
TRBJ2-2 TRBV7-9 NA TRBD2 CASSTLAVNTGELFF TGTGCCAGCAGCACCCTAGCGGTGAACACCGGGGAGCTGTTTTTT
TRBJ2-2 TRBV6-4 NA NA CASSGSPYTGELFF TGTGCCAGCAGTGGTTCTCCTTACACCGGGGAGCTGTTTTTT
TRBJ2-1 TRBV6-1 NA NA CASSENLLHEQFF TGTGCCAGCAGTGAAAATCTTTTGCATGAGCAGTTCTTC
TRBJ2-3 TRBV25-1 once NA CANSGTGADTQYF TGTGCCAACAGTGGCACAGGCGCAGATACGCAGTATTTT
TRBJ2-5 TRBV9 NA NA CASSVGGVAQETQYF TGTGCCAGCAGCGTAGGCGGGGTGGCACAAGAGACCCAGTACTTC
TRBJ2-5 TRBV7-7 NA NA CASALGRQETQYF TGTGCTAGCGCCTTAGGGCGACAGGAGACCCAGTACTTC
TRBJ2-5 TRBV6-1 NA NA CASSETTETQYF TGTGCCAGCAGTGAAACAACGGAGACCCAGTACTTC
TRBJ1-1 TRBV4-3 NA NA CASSQVVWNTEAFF TGCGCCAGCAGCCAAGTGGTTTGGAACACTGAAGCTTTCTTT
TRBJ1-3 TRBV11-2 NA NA CASSLGSSGNTIYF TGTGCCAGCAGCTTAGGAAGCTCTGGAAACACCATATATTTT
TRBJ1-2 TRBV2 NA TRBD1 CASTVGTGGYGYTF TGTGCCAGCACGGTCGGGACAGGGGGTTATGGCTACACCTTC
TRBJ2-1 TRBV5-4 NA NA CASRDDFYNEQFF TGTGCCAGCAGGGATGACTTCTACAATGAGCAGTTCTTC
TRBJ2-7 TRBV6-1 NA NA CASSETYGAPGYEQYF TGTGCCAGCAGTGAAACTTATGGGGCACCAGGCTACGAGCAGTACTTC
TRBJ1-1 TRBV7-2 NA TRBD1 CASSRRRGRAEAFF TGTGCCAGCAGCAGGAGGAGGGGGCGGGCTGAAGCTTTCTTT
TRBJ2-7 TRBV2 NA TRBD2 CASDSGRSSYEQYF TGTGCCAGCGATAGCGGGAGGAGCTCCTACGAGCAGTACTTC
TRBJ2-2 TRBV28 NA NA CASSLLIGANTGELFF TGTGCCAGCAGTTTATTGATAGGTGCGAACACCGGGGAGCTGTTTTTT
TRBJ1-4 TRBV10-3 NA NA CAISESRTANEKLFF TGTGCCATCAGTGAGTCCAGGACAGCTAATGAAAAACTGTTTTTT
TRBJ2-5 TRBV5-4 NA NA CASSPGGAGVETQYF TGTGCCAGCAGCCCGGGTGGGGCAGGGGTTGAGACCCAGTACTTC
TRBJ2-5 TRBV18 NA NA CASSPSGWETQYF TGTGCCAGCTCACCGTCGGGGTGGGAGACCCAGTACTTC
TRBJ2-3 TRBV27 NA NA CASSFSGLGTDTQYF TGTGCCAGCAGTTTTTCCGGTCTAGGGACAGATACGCAGTATTTT
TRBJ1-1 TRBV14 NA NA CASSQDPTLLGSRSEAFF TGTGCCAGCAGCCAAGATCCCACTCTTCTGGGGAGTCGCTCTGAAGCTTTCTTT
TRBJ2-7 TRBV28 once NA CASSFAGPRTYEQYF TGTGCCAGCAGTTTTGCGGGCCCCCGTACCTACGAGCAGTACTTC
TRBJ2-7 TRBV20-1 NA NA CSVLGSYEQYF TGCAGTGTATTAGGGTCCTACGAGCAGTACTTC
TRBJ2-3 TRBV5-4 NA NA CASSFAGGSTDTQYF TGTGCCAGCAGCTTTGCAGGGGGGAGCACAGATACGCAGTATTTT
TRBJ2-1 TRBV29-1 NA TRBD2 CSVDGLAGGFDNEQFF TGCAGCGTTGATGGACTAGCGGGAGGCTTCGACAATGAGCAGTTCTTC
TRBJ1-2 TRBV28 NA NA CAVIGLDYGYTF TGTGCCGTGATAGGGCTTGACTATGGCTACACCTTC
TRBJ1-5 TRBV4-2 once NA CASSQSGDQPQHF TGTGCCAGCAGCCAATCCGGGGATCAGCCCCAGCATTTT
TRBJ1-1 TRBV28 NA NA CASSGTQANTEAFF TGTGCCAGCAGTGGTACACAGGCGAACACTGAAGCTTTCTTT
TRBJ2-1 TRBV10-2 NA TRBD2 CASSPSGNYNEQFF TGCGCCAGCAGTCCCAGCGGGAACTACAATGAGCAGTTCTTC